The 27 T cell receptor beta chains listed next were all sequenced from one sample in a study of T cell clonotyping in hematopoietic cell transplantation. Here immunoSEQ multiplex PCR was the method, and the copy in TCRdb shows in-frame clones only, minus some. The table lists over 15,000 clones, approximately 77% of them singletons. The time point is: recipient sample about 28 days before transplant, after cytoreduction. Sequences were derived from peripheral blood mononuclear cells, sampled before stem cell transplant. All receptors come from a man in his fifties or sixties with acute myeloid leukemia. Some clones in this sample may be carry-over from other donors' samples.

The chain combines TRBV4-1 with TRBJ1-5, with D possibly matching TRBD1 (5 bases). Trimming left V 1 base short and J 6 bases short, with 13 bases between. Germline CDR1 is MGHRA and CDR2 is YSYEKL. The CDR3 is made up of 15 amino acids. The CDR3 protein is CASSQGAGSGQPQHF. The CDR3 DNA reads as TGCGCCAGCAGCCAAGGGGCAGGGTCTGGTCAGCCCCAGCATTTT.

The chain employs TRBV4-2 and TRBJ1-2; TRBD1 matches at 9 bases. Germline-derived CDR1 and CDR2 are LGHNA and YNFKEQ. The V and J ends lost 2 bases and 8 bases, in that order; junction bases with no gene match: 6. The CDR3 sequence is 14 residues long. CDR3 coding DNA: TGTGCCAGCAGCCAACAGACAGGGGGGGAGGGCTACACCTTC. Its translation is CASSQQTGGEGYTF.

This clone was seen a few times. This chain links TRBV11-2 with TRBJ2-1, with D perhaps matching TRBD2 (6 bases). The CDR3 loop spans 17 amino acids. CDR1 SGHAT and CDR2 FQNNGV come from the germline V gene. V was cut by 0 bases and J by 4 bases, with 16 bases left in between. The CDR3 bases are TGTGCCAGCAGCTTAGATCTAAGGAGGGAGGCTTACAATGAGCAGTTCTTC. Residues: CASSLDLRREAYNEQFF. Variable domain in full (rest from reference TRBV11-2 and TRBJ2-1): EAGVAQSPRYKIIEKRQSVAFWCNPISGHATLYWYQQILGQGPKLLIQFQNNGVVDDSQLPKDRFSAERLKGVDSTLKIQPAKLEDSAVYLCASSLDLRREAYNEQFFGPGTRLTVL.

The V call is TRBV10-3, the J call TRBJ2-2, with 9 bases aligning to TRBD2. This CDR3 is built from 17 residues. Germline V gene data show CDR1 as ENHRY and CDR2 as SYGVKD. V lost 4 bases and J lost 1; bases outside the gene matches: 7. CDR3 loop: CAISVRASGENTGELFF. CDR3 nucleotide sequence: TGTGCCATCAGTGTTCGCGCTAGCGGGGAGAACACCGGGGAGCTGTTTTTT.

The chain has TRBV7-2 and TRBJ2-7; TRBD2 matches at 9 bases. The CDR3 is 14 residues long. The germline CDR1 and CDR2 sequences are SGHTA and FQGNSA. CDR3 in DNA: TGTGCTAGTCGGCTAGCGGGGTCCCCCTACGAGCAGTACTTC. This translates into CASRLAGSPYEQYF.

V usage is TRBV6-5 and J usage is TRBJ1-1; no reliable D call. V was trimmed by 6 bases and J by 4 bases, leaving 12 bases between them. Germline-derived CDR1 and CDR2 are MNHEY and SVGAGI. CDR3 length equals 13 residues. DNA of the CDR3: TGTGCCAGCAGCTACGCGACGTCCACTGAAGCTTTCTTT. Encoded protein: CASSYATSTEAFF.

CDR3 coding DNA: TGTGCCAGTAGGGAACAGGGCAATAGGGACCAGCCCCAGCATTTT. Translated, it gives CASREQGNRDQPQHF. The chain links TRBV19 to TRBJ1-5; tentatively, D is TRBD1 (6 bases). The CDR3 sequence is 15 residues long. Per germline, CDR1 LNHDA and CDR2 SQIVND (reference sequence). Trimming left V 6 bases short and J 7 bases short, with 19 bases between. The full variable domain, completed using reference TRBV19 and TRBJ1-5, is DGGITQSPKYLFRKEGQNVTLSCEQNLNHDAMYWYRQDPGQGLRLIYYSQIVNDFQKGDIAEGYSVSREKKESFPLTVTSAQKNPTAFYLCASREQGNRDQPQHFGDGTRLSIL.

V gene TRBV7-8 combines with J gene TRBJ1-4; the D gene is possibly TRBD1 (5 bases). Between the trimmed V and J ends, which lost 3 bases and 8 bases, there was a span of 13 bases. Germline-derived CDR1 and CDR2 are SGHVS and FQNEAQ. CDR3 length equals 14 residues. The CDR3, as DNA: TGTGCCAGCAGCTTGTCCAGGGTTAACGAAAAACTGTTTTTT. Translation gives CASSLSRVNEKLFF.

The CDR3 loop reads CASSLADYNEQFF. Here the CDR3 DNA reads TGTGCCAGCAGCCTGGCGGACTACAATGAGCAGTTCTTC. The chain employs TRBV5-4 and TRBJ2-1, with D hard to call. The CDR3 spans 13 residues. Germline V gene lookup returns CDR1 SGHNT and CDR2 YYREEE (reference sequence). V lost 4 bases to trimming and J lost 3 bases, with 8 bases between them.

J is TRBJ1-5 and V is TRBV9; the D is unclear. CDR1 SGDLS and CDR2 YYNGEE come from the germline V gene. The CDR3 length is 12 residues. Trimming took off 4 bases at V and 4 bases at J, with 6 bases between the two ends. The CDR3 DNA follows: TGTGCCAGCAGCATGGGGAATCAGCCCCAGCATTTT. Translation: CASSMGNQPQHF.

The rearrangement joins TRBV10-3 to TRBJ1-1, with 8 bases lining up with TRBD1. The CDR3 consists of 15 residues. V shed 5 bases, J shed 5 bases, and the junction held 10 bases outside the gene matches. CDR1 and CDR2 (germline): ENHRY, SYGVKD. The CDR3 spells CAISPVTGAMTEAFF. CDR3 DNA: TGTGCCATCAGTCCTGTGACAGGGGCCATGACTGAAGCTTTCTTT.

This chain connects TRBV5-1 to TRBJ2-5; D might be TRBD1 or TRBD2, each matching 5 bases. Trimming stripped 5 bases from V and 3 bases from J, with 17 bases between. The CDR3 runs 15 residues. Germline lookup yields CDR1 SGHRS and CDR2 YFSETQ. The DNA for the CDR3 is TGCGCCAGCAGTTCCGGGACGATAATGGAAGAGACCCAGTACTTC. It specifies CASSSGTIMEETQYF.

This chain connects TRBV7-8 to TRBJ2-3, with TRBD1 matching 11 bases. The CDR3 has 16 amino acids. CDR1 and CDR2 (germline): SGHVS, FQNEAQ. The junction had 4 bases not matched to a gene; V was cut back by 1 base and J by 4 bases. The CDR3 here is CASSLERTGGADTQYF. CDR3 in DNA: TGTGCCAGCAGCTTAGAGAGGACAGGGGGCGCAGATACGCAGTATTTT.

This clone turned up a few times. The chain has TRBV2 and TRBJ2-3, with D possibly matching TRBD2 (5 bases). V shed 9 bases and J shed 5 bases, with 9 bases lying between them. Germline V gene lookup returns CDR1 SNHLY and CDR2 FYNNEI. The CDR3 is made up of 11 amino acids. CDR3 sequence: CASVSGDTQYF. The CDR3 DNA is TGTGCCAGTGTAAGCGGAGATACGCAGTATTTT.

This sequence joins TRBV7-3 and TRBJ1-2, with TRBD1 identical over 8 bases. The CDR3 has 13 residues. Losses at the gene ends were 1 base for V and 8 bases for J; bases not matched to a gene: 3. The germline V gene has CDR1 SGHTA and CDR2 FQGTGA. The CDR3 DNA sequence: TGTGCCAGCAGCTTAAAACAGGGGGACGGCTACACCTTC. Translation: CASSLKQGDGYTF.

Only a few counts were recorded for this clone. The chain employs TRBV29-1 and TRBJ2-5; 9 nucleotides line up with TRBD1. The CDR3 length is 15 residues. The ends lost 1 base at V and 5 bases at J; junction bases unmatched: 8. CDR1 is SQVTM, CDR2 ANQGSEA, per germline. DNA of the CDR3: TGCAGCGTTGAAGGGGGTACAGGGGGCGGCGAGACCCAGTACTTC. Encoded protein: CSVEGGTGGGETQYF.

This clone showed up just a few times. This chain uses TRBV19 with TRBJ1-5, with a possible D match to TRBD1 (6 bases). This CDR3 is built from 13 residues. Germline V CDR1 and CDR2: LNHDA, SQIVND (reference sequence). Trimming stripped 8 bases from V and 5 bases from J, with 13 bases between. The CDR3 coding sequence is TGTGCCAGTGATGAGGGGGACGATCAGCCCCAGCATTTT. Amino acid sequence: CASDEGDDQPQHF.

This clone was observed a few times. This rearrangement joins TRBV7-9 to TRBJ1-2; TRBD1 aligns across 9 bases. CDR1 SEHNR and CDR2 FQNEAQ come from the germline V gene (reference sequence). The length of the CDR3 is 16 residues. V shed 6 bases and J 2 bases; nucleotides not matched to a gene: 10. This chain's CDR3 is CASSHGQGSLNYGYTF. The CDR3 DNA reads TGTGCCAGCAGTCACGGACAGGGGTCCTTAAACTATGGCTACACCTTC.

The chain joins TRBV28 to TRBJ2-5, with 7 bases that match TRBD2. V lost 5 bases, J lost 1 base, and 10 bases stayed unmatched. The CDR3 is 16 residues long. The V gene's germline CDR1 is MDHEN and CDR2 SYDVKM. CDR3 nucleotide sequence: TGTGCCAGCAGTAAGAATGGCGGGGGTTTCCAAGAGACCCAGTACTTC. This gives the protein CASSKNGGGFQETQYF.

The gene calls are TRBV7-9 and TRBJ2-6, with a possible D match to TRBD1 (6 bases). V was pared by 3 bases and J by 1 base, with 16 bases between. Germline CDR1 reads SEHNR; CDR2 reads FQNEAQ (reference sequence). The CDR3 loop spans 18 amino acids. Written as DNA, the CDR3 is TGTGCCAGCAGCTTTTCGCCCAGGGGTATTTCTGGGGCCAACGTCCTGACTTTC. This sequence encodes CASSFSPRGISGANVLTF.

This clone turned up a few times. The gene calls are TRBV19 and TRBJ2-7; no firm D call. Deletions cut 5 bases from V and 7 bases from J, with 12 bases between. This CDR3 is built from 12 residues. Germline V lookup: CDR1 LNHDA, CDR2 SQIVND (reference sequence). The CDR3 DNA is TGTGCCAGTAGTGAGTGGATTGGAGAGCAGTACTTC. This sequence encodes CASSEWIGEQYF.

This chain links TRBV9 with TRBJ1-2, with 7 positions matching TRBD1. The length of the CDR3 is 13 residues. J gave up 3 bases and V 4 bases, and 3 bases lay outside the gene matches. The germline V gene encodes CDR1 SGDLS and CDR2 YYNGEE. This CDR3 is CASSRQGYYGYTF. In nucleotides, the CDR3 is TGTGCCAGCAGCAGACAGGGTTACTATGGCTACACCTTC.

V is TRBV5-1 and J is TRBJ2-4, with TRBD1 identical over 9 bases. V was pared by 3 bases and J by 6 bases, with 7 bases of the junction left unmatched. CDR1 SGHRS and CDR2 YFSETQ come from the germline V gene. CDR3 length equals 15 residues. The CDR3: CASSSGGQGRNIQYF. The CDR3 nucleotides read TGCGCCAGCAGCTCCGGAGGACAGGGGAGAAACATTCAGTACTTC.

This chain joins TRBV7-9 and TRBJ1-2; TRBD1 agrees at 9 bases. This CDR3 contains 14 residues. V was clipped by 4 bases and J by 8 bases; unmatched bases: 8. Germline V gives CDR1 SEHNR, CDR2 FQNEAQ (reference sequence). The CDR3 loop is CASSSPNRGPGYTF. The CDR3 DNA sequence: TGTGCCAGCAGCTCCCCAAACAGGGGGCCCGGCTACACCTTC.

The V and J genes are TRBV29-1 and TRBJ2-6; D uncertain. Germline assignment: CDR1 SQVTM and CDR2 ANQGSEA. CDR3 length equals 15 residues. V lost 6 bases and J 0 bases, leaving 12 bases between the germline ends. CDR3 loop: CSVPQDGSGANVLTF. Written as DNA, the CDR3 is TGCAGCGTCCCCCAGGACGGCTCTGGGGCCAACGTCCTGACTTTC.

This chain uses TRBV4-3 with TRBJ2-7; 9 bases line up with TRBD1. This CDR3 region has 15 residues. V trimming: 4 bases; J trimming: 4 bases; junction bases outside the gene matches: 8. Germline CDR1 reads LGHNA; CDR2 reads YSLEER. This chain's CDR3 is CASSLTGTGPYEQYF. The DNA for the CDR3 is TGCGCCAGCAGCCTGACCGGGACAGGGCCGTACGAGCAGTACTTC.

The chain links TRBV29-1 to TRBJ1-5; D is perhaps TRBD1 (5 bases). The V gene's germline CDR1 is SQVTM and CDR2 ANQGSEA. This CDR3 spans 14 amino acids. V gave up 4 bases and J gave up 9 bases, with 19 bases separating them. CDR3 sequence: CSVGSGNRGAPQHF. As DNA, the CDR3 is TGCAGCGTTGGGTCGGGTAATAGGGGTGCGCCCCAGCATTTT.